This record looks at one TCR beta chain sequence and its context. The sample comes from a study of OX40 agonist ivuxolimab in advanced cancers. Study information: Having had anti-PD-1, anti-PD-L1 or anti-CTLA-4 therapy before was allowed, and more than 35% had some. In three patients, partial responses were observed, one with hepatocellular carcinoma and two with cutaneous melanoma.

The table came from immunoSEQ multiplex PCR; TCRdb's copy has only in-frame clones and leaves some out. Among 37,000 or so clones, more than 75% were seen once, and the ten largest hold around 19%. After removal of 2 bases from V and 1 base from J, the junction contained 4 bases not matched to a gene. Germline V lookup: CDR1 SGHVS, CDR2 FNYEAQ. CDR3 length: 15 residues. This specimen consisted of CD4+ or CD8+ T cells sorted from blood, obtained in a trial of the OX40 agonist ivuxolimab. The clonotype comes from an adult with an advanced solid tumor such as melanoma, head and neck, liver or kidney cancer. The chain links TRBV7-6 to TRBJ2-7, with 8 bases fitting TRBD1. The CDR3 DNA reads as TGTGCCAGCAGCTTAATCGGGACAGGATCCTACGAGCAGTACTTC. Amino acids: CASSLIGTGSYEQYF.